The next 32 T cell receptor beta chains were all read from a single sample in a study of shared clonotypes between healthy human individuals. The method was immunoSEQ multiplex PCR; TCRdb's version includes in-frame clones alone and lacks a portion of them. The profile shows approximately 2.5 million clones, roughly 92% of them singletons. Sequencing was done on a sample of naive CD4+ T cells sorted from blood. Subset given: CD45RA+ positively selected. The receptors were gathered from a man younger than 35 in good health.

The chain couples TRBV5-1 to TRBJ1-2; no clear D gene. CDR3 size: 14 residues. CDR1 SGHRS and CDR2 YFSETQ come from the germline V gene. V lost 1 base to trimming and J lost 2 bases, with 9 bases between them. CDR3 region: CASSLNPSNYGYTF. The CDR3 DNA sequence: TGCGCCAGCAGCTTGAACCCCTCCAACTATGGCTACACCTTC.

CDR3 DNA: TGTGCCAGCAGCTTAGGAATGCTAGCGGGGGGGCTGGCAGATACGCAGTATTTT. It encodes CASSLGMLAGGLADTQYF. The rearrangement uses TRBV5-6 and TRBJ2-3, with 12 bases aligning to TRBD2. V dropped 2 bases and J dropped 4; count of bases not matched to a gene: 11. The CDR3 extends over 18 amino acids. Germline V gives CDR1 SGHDT, CDR2 YYEEEE.

This rearrangement joins TRBV5-3 to TRBJ1-1, with a possible D match to TRBD1 (6 bases). TRBV5-3 is an open reading frame, and its role is uncertain. The CDR3 loop spans 17 amino acids. V was shortened by 4 bases and J by 2 bases, with 21 bases between the two germline ends. CDR3 region: CARSRMTGQSRNTEAFF. Written as DNA, the CDR3 is TGTGCCAGAAGCCGGATGACTGGACAGAGTCGTAACACTGAAGCTTTCTTT.

The rearrangement links TRBV9 to TRBJ1-1, with D tentatively TRBD1 (5 bases). The V and J ends lost 4 bases and 6 bases respectively, with 13 bases between them. The CDR3 is made up of 13 amino acids. Germline CDR1 SGDLS, CDR2 YYNGEE. In DNA form, the CDR3 reads TGTGCCAGCAGCCGCGGGGGGATCCCTGAAGCTTTCTTT. Encoded protein: CASSRGGIPEAFF.

The V and J genes are TRBV7-2 and TRBJ2-2; D unresolved. The germline V gene encodes CDR1 SGHTA and CDR2 FQGNSA. Trimming removed 5 bases from V and 4 bases from J, with 5 bases in between. This CDR3 is 12 amino acids long. CDR3 in amino acids: CASSHSTGELFF. The DNA of the CDR3 is TGTGCCAGCAGCCACAGCACCGGGGAGCTGTTTTTT.

The chain is built from TRBV6-5 and TRBJ1-1; D unresolved. Germline V gives CDR1 MNHEY, CDR2 SVGAGI. The CDR3 totals 14 residues. Trimming removed 0 bases from V and 1 base from J, with 6 bases in between. In DNA, the CDR3 is TGTGCCAGCAGTTACTCTGAACCGAACACTGAAGCTTTCTTT. This encodes CASSYSEPNTEAFF.

The count of this clone is one. The rearrangement links TRBV5-1 to TRBJ2-5, with 12 bases fitting TRBD1. V dropped 0 bases and J dropped 5; count of bases not matched to a gene: 8. This CDR3 contains 17 residues. Germline V gives CDR1 SGHRS, CDR2 YFSETQ. The CDR3 is CASSLGYGTGGAETQYF. CDR3 DNA: TGCGCCAGCAGCTTGGGGTATGGGACAGGGGGCGCGGAGACCCAGTACTTC.

With respect to this clone: The sample holds other DNA sequences that translate to the same CDR3. The J gene is TRBJ1-4, the V gene TRBV10-3, with TRBD1 matching over 11 bases. Germline CDR1 is ENHRY and CDR2 is SYGVKD. The CDR3 contains 14 residues. V lost 6 bases to trimming and J lost 7 bases; unmatched junction nucleotides: 4. The CDR3: CAISGQGAGEKLFF. The CDR3 DNA reads TGTGCCATCAGCGGACAGGGGGCGGGTGAAAAACTGTTTTTT.

The gene calls are TRBV5-1 and TRBJ1-1; 11 nucleotides align to TRBD1. CDR1 and CDR2 (germline): SGHRS, YFSETQ. V trimming: 5 bases; J trimming: 7 bases; junction bases outside the gene matches: 7. This CDR3 is built from 14 residues. CDR3: CASSHGQGAIEAFF. CDR3 coding DNA: TGCGCCAGCAGTCACGGACAGGGGGCTATTGAAGCTTTCTTT.

The V gene is TRBV21-1, the J gene TRBJ1-1. TRBV21-1 is marked as a pseudogene. CDR3 size: 13 residues. The CDR3 nucleotides read TGTGCCAGCAGCATGGGAATTAGCACTGAAGCTTTCTTT. Its translation: CASSMGISTEAFF.

The rearrangement uses TRBV4-1 and TRBJ2-7, with 7 bases matching TRBD2. The CDR3 contains 16 residues. The germline CDR1 and CDR2 sequences are MGHRA and YSYEKL. Trimming took 0 bases from V and 9 from J; bases not matched to a gene: 14. CDR3 sequence: CASSQDSGLVSFVQYF. CDR3 DNA sequence: TGCGCCAGCAGCCAAGATAGTGGACTAGTGAGTTTTGTGCAGTACTTC.

The V call is TRBV25-1, the J call TRBJ1-2, with 8 positions matching TRBD1. The length of the CDR3 is 15 residues. CDR1 and CDR2 (germline): MGHDK, SYGVNS. Germline trimming cut 2 bases from V and 5 bases from J; bases unmatched to any gene: 7. CDR3 residues: CASSEPGGLEYGYTF. CDR3 DNA: TGTGCCAGCAGTGAACCAGGGGGCCTGGAATATGGCTACACCTTC.

A few counts support this clone. J is TRBJ2-3 and V is TRBV4-1; no clear D gene. Germline V CDR1 and CDR2: MGHRA, YSYEKL. Trimming cost V 0 bases and J 1 base, with 5 bases left between them. The CDR3 length is 14 residues. The CDR3 DNA reads TGCGCCAGCAGCCAAGAGGCGGGCACAGATACGCAGTATTTT. Translated, it gives CASSQEAGTDTQYF.

Details on this clone: Other DNA variants within this sample encode the same CDR3. The gene calls are TRBV7-2 and TRBJ2-3; D not resolved. Trimming stripped 3 bases from V and 2 bases from J, with 3 bases between. In germline, CDR1 is SGHTA, CDR2 FQGNSA. The length of the CDR3 is 12 residues. CDR3 region: CASSLDTDTQYF. CDR3 nucleotides: TGTGCCAGCAGCTTGGACACAGATACGCAGTATTTT.

The V gene is TRBV5-4, the J gene TRBJ2-2; D gene ambiguous. Trimming removed 0 bases from V and 6 bases from J, with 9 bases in between. The CDR3 consists of 14 residues. The germline V gene has CDR1 SGHNT and CDR2 YYREEE (reference sequence). CDR3 loop: CASSLDSVAGELFF. CDR3 nucleotide sequence: TGTGCCAGCAGCTTGGATTCAGTGGCCGGGGAGCTGTTTTTT.

The V gene is TRBV20-1, the J gene TRBJ2-2; D gene uncertain. This CDR3 has 11 amino acids. V lost 6 bases and J 7 bases, leaving 9 bases between the germline ends. Germline CDR1 and CDR2: DFQATT and SNEGSKA (reference sequence). The DNA of the CDR3 is TGCAGTGCCACGGATGGCGGGGAGCTGTTTTTT. Translated, it gives CSATDGGELFF.

The chain employs TRBV18 and TRBJ2-7, with TRBD1 identical over 8 bases. CDR3 length equals 15 residues. Germline CDR1 and CDR2: KGHSH and LQKENI. Unmatched junction bases numbered 7, after V lost 3 bases and J lost 3 bases. As DNA, the CDR3 is TGTGCCAGCTCACCCGGACGAGGACAGGGCTACGAGCAGTACTTC. Translated, it gives CASSPGRGQGYEQYF.

This clone was observed once. V usage is TRBV7-9 and J usage is TRBJ2-2, with 9 bases that match TRBD2. Germline-derived CDR1 and CDR2 are SEHNR and FQNEAQ (reference sequence). The CDR3 has 16 amino acids. The V and J ends lost 5 bases and 4 bases, in that order; junction bases with no gene match: 8. CDR3 nucleotide sequence: TGTGCCAGCAGCCTCCGGACTAGCGTGCGCACCGGGGAGCTGTTTTTT. Encoded protein: CASSLRTSVRTGELFF.

This clone appeared a single time. The chain couples TRBV6-5 to TRBJ2-1; 15 nucleotides match TRBD2. Per germline, CDR1 MNHEY and CDR2 SVGAGI. This CDR3 spans 16 amino acids. The trim removed 2 bases at V and 9 bases at J, leaving 5 bases unmatched. The CDR3 loop reads CASSYAGLAGGGEQFF. CDR3 bases: TGTGCCAGCAGTTACGCGGGACTAGCGGGAGGAGGTGAGCAGTTCTTC.

Of note for this clone: The sample has other DNA sequences that encode this CDR3 too. The chain has TRBV7-2 and TRBJ2-5; no firm D call. The CDR3 has 14 amino acids. Per germline, CDR1 SGHTA and CDR2 FQGNSA. Trimming stripped 5 bases from V and 1 base from J, with 11 bases between. The CDR3 DNA reads as TGTGCCAGCAGCCTCCGTGGATCCCAAGAGACCCAGTACTTC. Translation: CASSLRGSQETQYF.

The chain is built from TRBV28 and TRBJ1-2; D is perhaps TRBD1 (5 bases). CDR3 size: 13 residues. Germline lookup yields CDR1 MDHEN and CDR2 SYDVKM. Trimming took 5 bases from V and 4 from J, leaving 11 bases between them. The CDR3 DNA reads TGTGCCAGCAGTGGGACCCGAGGCTATGGCTACACCTTC. It specifies CASSGTRGYGYTF.

The rearrangement joins TRBV5-1 to TRBJ1-1, with 7 bases matching TRBD1. Germline-derived CDR1 and CDR2 are SGHRS and YFSETQ. With 0 bases clipped from V and 10 bases from J, the junction kept 15 bases outside the gene matches. This CDR3 is 16 amino acids long. The CDR3, as DNA: TGCGCCAGCAGCTTGGCCGGGACAGTAGCCGGGGAGGGAGCTTTCTTT. Protein product: CASSLAGTVAGEGAFF.

V and J are TRBV6-1 and TRBJ1-5; the D is unclear. In germline, CDR1 is MNHNS, CDR2 SASEGT. Deletions cut 9 bases from V and 0 bases from J, with 12 bases between. The CDR3 extends over 14 amino acids. CDR3 sequence: CASGPAYSNQPQHF. The CDR3 DNA reads as TGTGCCAGTGGGCCGGCATATAGCAATCAGCCCCAGCATTTT.

The chain combines TRBV6-5 with TRBJ2-5; 12 positions agree with TRBD2. The J call may be wrong; the DNA end is better matched by TRBJ2-7. The CDR3 length is 16 residues. Germline V CDR1 and CDR2: MNHEY, SVGAGI. The CDR3 DNA is TGTGCCAGCAGTTCCTTGACTAGCGGGAGTGCCTACGAGCAGTACTTC. It is translated as CASSSLTSGSAYEQYF.

The chain combines TRBV12-5 with TRBJ1-5; TRBD1 might be the D (6 bases). This CDR3 is built from 14 residues. Germline CDR1 reads LGHNT; CDR2 reads FRNRAP. Trimming took off 7 bases at V and 5 bases at J, with 15 bases between the two ends. Here the CDR3 DNA reads TGTGCTAGTGCCACCGGACAGAAGGATCAGCCCCAGCATTTT. It encodes CASATGQKDQPQHF. Full variable domain (rest looked up from reference TRBV12-5 and TRBJ1-5): DARVTQTPRHKVTEMGQEVTMRCQPILGHNTVFWYRQTMMQGLELLAYFRNRAPLDDSGMPKDRFSAEMPDATLATLKIQPSEPRDSAVYFCASATGQKDQPQHFGDGTRLSIL.

V usage is TRBV30 and J usage is TRBJ2-1; no definite D call. Trimming pared 3 bases from V and 4 bases from J, leaving 22 bases between. The germline gives CDR1 GTSNPN, CDR2 SVGIG (reference sequence). The CDR3 covers 17 residues. CDR3 DNA sequence: TGTGCCTGGAGAGTCGCCACACGACCCCAGACGTACAATGAGCAGTTCTTC. It yields the protein CAWRVATRPQTYNEQFF.

The V and J genes are TRBV19 and TRBJ2-1; D gene ambiguous. Looked up from germline, CDR1 is LNHDA and CDR2 is SQIVND (reference sequence). Deletions cut 0 bases from V and 0 bases from J, with 9 bases between. The CDR3 runs to 16 residues. The CDR3 bases are TGTGCCAGTAGTATAGATCAGCGTGCCTCCTACAATGAGCAGTTCTTC. Amino acid sequence: CASSIDQRASYNEQFF.

This chain connects TRBV29-1 to TRBJ2-7; 7 bases map to TRBD1. The CDR3 runs 15 residues. The V gene's germline CDR1 is SQVTM and CDR2 ANQGSEA. The V segment lost 4 bases and the J segment 4 bases; nucleotides outside the gene matches: 13. The CDR3 reads CSVADRAHLYYEQYF. CDR3 DNA: TGCAGCGTTGCCGACAGGGCTCATCTGTATTACGAGCAGTACTTC.

This chain links TRBV5-4 with TRBJ2-3, with D maybe TRBD2 (5 bases). The V and J ends lost 3 bases and 3 bases respectively, with 11 bases between them. Germline CDR1 reads SGHNT; CDR2 reads YYREEE (reference sequence). The CDR3 runs to 14 residues. CDR3 in DNA: TGTGCCAGCAGCTATAGGACTGTTACAGATACGCAGTATTTT. Translating gives CASSYRTVTDTQYF.

DNA for the CDR3: TGTGCCTGGAGTGTACAGGGGTTGCGCGAGCAGTACTTC. Translation: CAWSVQGLREQYF. The chain combines TRBV30 with TRBJ2-7; 7 nucleotides match TRBD1. V trimming: 0 bases; J trimming: 6 bases; junction bases outside the gene matches: 5. Germline CDR1 and CDR2: GTSNPN and SVGIG (reference sequence). The CDR3 has 13 residues.

This clone has just one count. The CDR3 here is CASSYSYSSNEKLFF. The CDR3 nucleotides are TGTGCCAGCAGTTACTCATACAGCTCTAATGAAAAACTGTTTTTT. The chain carries TRBV6-5 and TRBJ1-4; no reliable D call. CDR3 length equals 15 residues. V lost 0 bases and J lost 3, with 8 bases in between. The germline gives CDR1 MNHEY, CDR2 SVGAGI.

The rearrangement joins TRBV5-1 to TRBJ2-7, with TRBD2 identical over 14 bases. From germline, CDR1 is SGHRS and CDR2 YFSETQ. The V segment lost 3 bases and the J segment 3 bases; nucleotides outside the gene matches: 8. The CDR3 runs 17 residues. The CDR3 reads CASSSGLAGGPHYEQYF. CDR3 nucleotide sequence: TGCGCCAGCAGCTCCGGACTAGCGGGGGGACCTCACTACGAGCAGTACTTC.